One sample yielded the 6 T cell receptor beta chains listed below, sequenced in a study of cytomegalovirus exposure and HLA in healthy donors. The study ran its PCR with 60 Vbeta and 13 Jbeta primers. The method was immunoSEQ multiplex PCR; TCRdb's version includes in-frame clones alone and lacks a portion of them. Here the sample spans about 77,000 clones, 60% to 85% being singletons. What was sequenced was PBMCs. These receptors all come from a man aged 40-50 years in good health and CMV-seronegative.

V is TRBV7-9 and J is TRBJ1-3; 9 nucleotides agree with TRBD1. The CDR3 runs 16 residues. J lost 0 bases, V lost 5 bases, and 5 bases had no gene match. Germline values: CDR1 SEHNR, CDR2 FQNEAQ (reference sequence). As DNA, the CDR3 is TGTGCCAGCAGCCTGGGGACAGGGTTCTCTGGAAACACCATATATTTT. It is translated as CASSLGTGFSGNTIYF.

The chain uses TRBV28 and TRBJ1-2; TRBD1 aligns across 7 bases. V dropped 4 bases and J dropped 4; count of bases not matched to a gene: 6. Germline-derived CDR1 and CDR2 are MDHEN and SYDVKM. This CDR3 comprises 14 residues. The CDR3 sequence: CASSSPTGIYGYTF. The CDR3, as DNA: TGTGCCAGCAGTTCCCCGACAGGGATCTATGGCTACACCTTC.

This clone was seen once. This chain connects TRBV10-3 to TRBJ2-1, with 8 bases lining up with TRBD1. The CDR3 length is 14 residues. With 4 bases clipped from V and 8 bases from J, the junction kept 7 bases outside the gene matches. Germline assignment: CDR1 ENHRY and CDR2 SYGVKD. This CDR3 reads CAISGQGIFDEQFF. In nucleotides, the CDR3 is TGTGCCATCAGTGGACAGGGGATTTTCGATGAGCAGTTCTTC.

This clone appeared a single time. Here the CDR3 DNA reads TGTGCCAGCAGCGGGACAGGGGCCTACGAGCAGTACTTC. Translated, it gives CASSGTGAYEQYF. The rearrangement uses TRBV2 and TRBJ2-7, with 10 bases lining up with TRBD1. This CDR3 is built from 13 residues. Germline CDR1 reads SNHLY; CDR2 reads FYNNEI. V trimming: 6 bases; J trimming: 2 bases; junction bases outside the gene matches: 1.

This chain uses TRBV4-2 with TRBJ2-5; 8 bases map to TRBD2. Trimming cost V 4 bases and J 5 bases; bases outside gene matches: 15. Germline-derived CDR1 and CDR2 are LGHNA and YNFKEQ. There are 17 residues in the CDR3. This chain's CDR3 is CASSPGGGSGAPETQYF. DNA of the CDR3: TGTGCCAGCAGCCCGGGGGGGGGTAGCGGGGCTCCGGAGACCCAGTACTTC.

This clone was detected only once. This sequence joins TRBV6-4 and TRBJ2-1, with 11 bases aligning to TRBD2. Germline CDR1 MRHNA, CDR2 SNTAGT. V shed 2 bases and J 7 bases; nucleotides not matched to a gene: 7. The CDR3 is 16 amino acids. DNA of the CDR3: TGTGCCAGCAGTGACACTACTAGCGGGAGATTGAATGAGCAGTTCTTC. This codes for CASSDTTSGRLNEQFF.